A selection of T cell receptor beta chains follows, all from one sample in a study of T cells after yellow fever vaccination. In TCRdb, the 5' RACE reads were re-called with MiXCR into one record per CDR3 protein. The table records 150,000 or so distinct CDR3 sequences, under 7% of them present only once. This material consisted of CD4+ T cells sorted from PBMCs, taken 10 days after the yellow fever booster vaccination. These receptor sequences come from a man under 40 who received the YFV17D yellow fever vaccine. The CDR3 runs from the conserved cysteine through the conserved F or W. A D gene is named only where the DNA matches it firmly. The size field is filled for only some rows; it gives once, few, many or a size class.

cdr3_length: 15; d_call: TRBD2; clone_size: many; v_call: TRBV10-1; j_call: TRBJ2-7; cdr3_nt: TGCGCCAGCAGTGAGTCTGGGACTAAGAAGAACGAGCAGTACTTC; cdr3_aa: CASSESGTKKNEQYF
cdr3_length: 14; d_call: TRBD2; clone_size: many; v_call: TRBV12-3/TRBV12-4; j_call: TRBJ2-7; cdr3_nt: TGTGCCAGCAGTTTTGGAGTAGCGGGAGTCGAGCAGTACTTC; cdr3_aa: CASSFGVAGVEQYF
cdr3_length: 15; d_call: NA; clone_size: many; v_call: TRBV15; j_call: TRBJ1-1; cdr3_nt: TGTGCCACCAGCAGAGACCCCTGGGTGAACACTGAAGCTTTCTTT; cdr3_aa: CATSRDPWVNTEAFF
cdr3_length: 17; d_call: TRBD2; clone_size: many; v_call: TRBV4-3; j_call: TRBJ2-1; cdr3_nt: TGCGCCAGCAGCCAAGAGTGGAGCGGGAGGGCCGGTAATGAGCAGTTCTTC; cdr3_aa: CASSQEWSGRAGNEQFF
cdr3_length: 12; d_call: NA; clone_size: many; v_call: TRBV6-2/TRBV6-3; j_call: TRBJ1-5; cdr3_nt: TGTGCCAGCAGGGGCGTAGGACAGCCCCAGCATTTT; cdr3_aa: CASRGVGQPQHF
cdr3_length: 18; d_call: TRBD1; clone_size: many; v_call: TRBV20-1; j_call: TRBJ2-5; cdr3_nt: TGCAGTGCTCCTATCTCCAGGGGGCAGGGGGCCTACGGGGAGACCCAGTACTTC; cdr3_aa: CSAPISRGQGAYGETQYF
cdr3_length: 18; d_call: TRBD2; clone_size: NA; v_call: TRBV4-2; j_call: TRBJ2-2; cdr3_nt: TGTGCCAGCAGCCTCTTTGGGAAGCGGGAGCTTAATGGCGGGGAGCTGTTTTTT; cdr3_aa: CASSLFGKRELNGGELFF
cdr3_length: 10; d_call: NA; clone_size: many; v_call: TRBV19; j_call: TRBJ2-1; cdr3_nt: TGTGCCAGTGGGCGCAATGAGCAGTTCTTC; cdr3_aa: CASGRNEQFF
cdr3_length: 14; d_call: NA; clone_size: many; v_call: TRBV7-2; j_call: TRBJ2-5; cdr3_nt: TGTGCCAGCAGCTTGGAGTTCCAGCGGAAGACCCAGTACTTC; cdr3_aa: CASSLEFQRKTQYF
cdr3_length: 12; d_call: NA; clone_size: many; v_call: TRBV12-3/TRBV12-4; j_call: TRBJ2-1; cdr3_nt: TGTGCCACCCAGGGCTCCTACAATGAGCAGTTCTTC; cdr3_aa: CATQGSYNEQFF
cdr3_length: 14; d_call: NA; clone_size: many; v_call: TRBV6-1; j_call: TRBJ2-5; cdr3_nt: TGTGCCAGCAGTCTCTCCGGGAATCGGGAGACCCAGTACTTC; cdr3_aa: CASSLSGNRETQYF
cdr3_length: 15; d_call: TRBD1; clone_size: many; v_call: TRBV5-1; j_call: TRBJ2-7; cdr3_nt: TGCGCCAGCAGCTCCCGGACAGGGGGCGCGGGCGAGCAGTACTTC; cdr3_aa: CASSSRTGGAGEQYF
cdr3_length: 14; d_call: TRBD1; clone_size: many; v_call: TRBV5-1; j_call: TRBJ1-1; cdr3_nt: TGCGCCAGCAGCTTGGACAGGGGAAACACTGAAGCTTTCTTT; cdr3_aa: CASSLDRGNTEAFF
cdr3_length: 15; d_call: NA; clone_size: NA; v_call: TRBV29-1; j_call: TRBJ2-1; cdr3_nt: TGCAGCGTTACCGACGAACTTCTGACTAATCCCGTAGAGTTCTTC; cdr3_aa: CSVTDELLTNPVEFF
cdr3_length: 12; d_call: NA; clone_size: NA; v_call: TRBV19; j_call: TRBJ2-3; cdr3_nt: TGTGCCAGTAGTATCAGCTCAGATACGCAGTATTTT; cdr3_aa: CASSISSDTQYF
cdr3_length: 15; d_call: NA; clone_size: many; v_call: TRBV7-6; j_call: TRBJ2-5; cdr3_nt: TGTGCCAGCAGCCAAGGACAGAGCGTACAAGAGACCCAGTACTTC; cdr3_aa: CASSQGQSVQETQYF
cdr3_length: 15; d_call: TRBD1; clone_size: many; v_call: TRBV7-2; j_call: TRBJ2-7; cdr3_nt: TGTGCCAGCAGCTTCCCGGGACAGGGTCAGTACGAGCAGTACTTC; cdr3_aa: CASSFPGQGQYEQYF
cdr3_length: 13; d_call: TRBD1; clone_size: NA; v_call: TRBV11-3; j_call: TRBJ2-3; cdr3_nt: TGTGCCAGCAGCCGAGGGGGCACAGATGCTGTGTATTTT; cdr3_aa: CASSRGGTDAVYF
cdr3_length: 14; d_call: TRBD1; clone_size: NA; v_call: TRBV19; j_call: TRBJ2-7; cdr3_nt: TGTGCCAGTAGTCCACCCGGGACAGGGCTCGAGCAGTACTTC; cdr3_aa: CASSPPGTGLEQYF
cdr3_length: 16; d_call: NA; clone_size: many; v_call: TRBV5-1; j_call: TRBJ1-1; cdr3_nt: TGCGCCAGCAGCTTTCGTGTCGGTTACTTGAACACTGAAGCTTTCTTT; cdr3_aa: CASSFRVGYLNTEAFF
cdr3_length: 14; d_call: NA; clone_size: many; v_call: TRBV5-1; j_call: TRBJ1-1; cdr3_nt: TGCGCCAGCAGCTTGTCACAGGCCAACACTGAAGCTTTCTTT; cdr3_aa: CASSLSQANTEAFF
cdr3_length: 15; d_call: TRBD1; clone_size: NA; v_call: TRBV20-1; j_call: TRBJ1-1; cdr3_nt: TGCAGTGCTAGTTCTGGACAGGGTTCAAGCCCTGAAGCTTTCTTT; cdr3_aa: CSASSGQGSSPEAFF
cdr3_length: 13; d_call: NA; clone_size: many; v_call: TRBV30; j_call: TRBJ2-5; cdr3_nt: TGTGCCTGGAGTCATTTGGGTACAGAGACCCAGTACTTC; cdr3_aa: CAWSHLGTETQYF
cdr3_length: 19; d_call: TRBD2; clone_size: many; v_call: TRBV6-2/TRBV6-3; j_call: TRBJ2-3; cdr3_nt: TGTGCCAGCAACGGAAGGCCTAAACTAGCGGGAGTGAGGACAGATACGCAGTATTTT; cdr3_aa: CASNGRPKLAGVRTDTQYF
cdr3_length: 15; d_call: NA; clone_size: NA; v_call: TRBV20-1; j_call: TRBJ2-2; cdr3_nt: TGCTGTGCTAGGGGGGGGGCCCTAAACACCGGGGAGCTGTTTTTT; cdr3_aa: CCARGGALNTGELFF
cdr3_length: 14; d_call: NA; clone_size: NA; v_call: TRBV5-4; j_call: TRBJ2-5; cdr3_nt: TGTGCCAGCAGCTTGGCCGTAGCGGAAGAGACCCAGTACTTC; cdr3_aa: CASSLAVAEETQYF
cdr3_length: 14; d_call: TRBD1; clone_size: many; v_call: TRBV28; j_call: TRBJ1-3; cdr3_nt: TGTGCCAGCAGAAAACCAGGGGGTGGAAACACCATATATTTT; cdr3_aa: CASRKPGGGNTIYF
cdr3_length: 13; d_call: NA; clone_size: many; v_call: TRBV10-3; j_call: TRBJ2-5; cdr3_nt: TGTGCCACTAACGCCTGGGAGAGGGAGACCCAGTACTTC; cdr3_aa: CATNAWERETQYF
cdr3_length: 11; d_call: NA; clone_size: many; v_call: TRBV20-1; j_call: TRBJ2-7; cdr3_nt: TGCAGTGCTTCAACACTCTACGAGCAGTACTTC; cdr3_aa: CSASTLYEQYF
cdr3_length: 16; d_call: NA; clone_size: many; v_call: TRBV7-3; j_call: TRBJ2-3; cdr3_nt: TGTGCCAGCAGCCCAAAGGGGGACCCCCGCACAGATACGCAGTATTTT; cdr3_aa: CASSPKGDPRTDTQYF
cdr3_length: 8; d_call: NA; clone_size: few; v_call: TRBV23-1; j_call: TRBJ2-1; cdr3_nt: TGCGCCACCCCGGAGCAGTTCTTC; cdr3_aa: CATPEQFF
cdr3_length: 14; d_call: NA; clone_size: NA; v_call: TRBV20-1; j_call: TRBJ2-4; cdr3_nt: TGCAGTGCTAGAGATTACCAAGCCAAAAACATTCAGTACTTC; cdr3_aa: CSARDYQAKNIQYF
cdr3_length: 15; d_call: NA; clone_size: NA; v_call: TRBV7-8; j_call: TRBJ2-3; cdr3_nt: TGTGCCAGCAGCTCTGGACACCTCAGCACAGATACGCAGTATTTT; cdr3_aa: CASSSGHLSTDTQYF
cdr3_length: 15; d_call: NA; clone_size: few; v_call: TRBV19; j_call: TRBJ2-1; cdr3_nt: TGTGCCAGTAGACAAGACGGGAAGTCGAACAATGAGCAGTTCTTC; cdr3_aa: CASRQDGKSNNEQFF
cdr3_length: 18; d_call: TRBD2; clone_size: many; v_call: TRBV5-1; j_call: TRBJ2-2; cdr3_nt: TGCGCCAGCAGCTTGCAACCTTCGAGCGGGAGTCGGAACGGGGAGCTGTTTTTT; cdr3_aa: CASSLQPSSGSRNGELFF
cdr3_length: 15; d_call: TRBD1; clone_size: many; v_call: TRBV7-2; j_call: TRBJ2-7; cdr3_nt: TGTGCCAGCAGCTCCCGGGACAGGGCAACCTACGAGCAGTACTTC; cdr3_aa: CASSSRDRATYEQYF
cdr3_length: 12; d_call: NA; clone_size: many; v_call: TRBV4-2; j_call: TRBJ2-3; cdr3_nt: TGTGCCAGCAGCCAAGAACCAGATACGCAGTATTTT; cdr3_aa: CASSQEPDTQYF
cdr3_length: 14; d_call: TRBD2; clone_size: many; v_call: TRBV5-6; j_call: TRBJ2-5; cdr3_nt: TGTGCCAGCAGCGTGGGACTAGCGTTAGAGACCCAGTACTTC; cdr3_aa: CASSVGLALETQYF
cdr3_length: 15; d_call: NA; clone_size: many; v_call: TRBV6-5; j_call: TRBJ2-1; cdr3_nt: TGTGCCAGCAGTTACGGGGCTCTCCAAGGTAATGAGCAGTTCTTC; cdr3_aa: CASSYGALQGNEQFF
cdr3_length: 17; d_call: TRBD2; clone_size: many; v_call: TRBV12-3/TRBV12-4; j_call: TRBJ2-1; cdr3_nt: TGTGCCAGCAGTTTCGCCGCCCGGAGCGGGAGGGCCCCTGAGCAGTTCTTC; cdr3_aa: CASSFAARSGRAPEQFF
cdr3_length: 13; d_call: NA; clone_size: few; v_call: TRBV5-5; j_call: TRBJ1-1; cdr3_nt: TGTGCCAGCAGCTTGCTGAAAAGCACTGAAGCTTTCTTT; cdr3_aa: CASSLLKSTEAFF
cdr3_length: 15; d_call: NA; clone_size: NA; v_call: TRBV6-5; j_call: TRBJ2-5; cdr3_nt: TGTGCCAGCAGTTACTCGCTTGGGGTCCGGGAGACCCAGTACTTC; cdr3_aa: CASSYSLGVRETQYF
cdr3_length: 15; d_call: NA; clone_size: many; v_call: TRBV3-1; j_call: TRBJ2-2; cdr3_nt: TGTGCCAGCAGCCAAGGTCACAGCACCACCGGGGAGCTGTTTTTT; cdr3_aa: CASSQGHSTTGELFF
cdr3_length: 15; d_call: TRBD1; clone_size: many; v_call: TRBV20-1; j_call: TRBJ2-2; cdr3_nt: TGCAGTGCTCATCCGACAGGGAAGAACACCGGGGAGCTGTTTTTT; cdr3_aa: CSAHPTGKNTGELFF